The rows below give T cell receptor beta chains drawn from one sample of a study of blood T cell repertoires in COVID-19. Measured with immunoSEQ multiplex PCR; TCRdb has only the in-frame clones, and not every one. Counted here are 220,000 or so clones, approximately 90% occurring once; the ten biggest clones make up roughly a tenth. Sequenced sample: peripheral blood. The source of these receptors is a woman between 45 and 65 years old with COVID-19, enrolled during active disease. CDR3s include the opening cysteine and the closing phenylalanine or tryptophan. D genes are given only for firm matches. Clone size is shown for a subset of rows, as once, few, many or a class of expanded clone.

J gene	D gene	V gene	clone size	CDR3 protein	CDR3 DNA
TRBJ2-2	TRBD1	TRBV28	NA	CASTDRENGELFF	TGTGCCAGCACTGACAGGGAAAACGGGGAGCTGTTTTTT
TRBJ1-2	TRBD1	TRBV4-1	few	CASSQDPAQGANYGYTF	TGCGCCAGCAGCCAGGACCCGGCACAGGGGGCGAACTATGGCTACACCTTC
TRBJ2-3	NA	TRBV5-4	once	CASRLQDYPQYF	TGTGCCAGCAGGCTTCAGGACTATCCGCAGTATTTT
TRBJ2-5	NA	TRBV5-1	NA	CASSLDGHPVGWETQYF	TGCGCCAGCAGCTTGGATGGACACCCGGTGGGCTGGGAGACCCAGTACTTC
TRBJ1-6	NA	TRBV9	NA	CASSTGAYNSPLHF	TGTGCCAGCAGTACAGGAGCCTATAATTCACCCCTCCACTTT
TRBJ1-2	TRBD1	TRBV2	NA	CASRDWTGGNYGYTF	TGTGCCAGCCGGGATTGGACAGGGGGCAACTATGGCTACACCTTC
TRBJ1-6	TRBD1	TRBV6-5	NA	CASSLDRENSPLHF	TGTGCCAGCAGCCTTGACAGGGAGAATTCACCCCTCCACTTT
TRBJ1-6	TRBD1	TRBV30	NA	CALQTGTNSPLHF	TGTGCGTTACAGACAGGGACAAATTCACCCCTCCACTTT
TRBJ1-4	NA	TRBV30	NA	CAWSVWGQATNEKLFF	TGTGCCTGGAGTGTTTGGGGGCAGGCAACTAATGAAAAACTGTTTTTT
TRBJ1-4	NA	TRBV7-2	NA	CAAGETLEKLFF	TGTGCCGCGGGAGAAACTCTCGAAAAACTGTTTTTT
TRBJ1-5	TRBD1	TRBV2	NA	CASSTRDRGLYSNQPQHF	TGTGCCAGCAGTACCCGGGACAGGGGGCTCTATAGCAATCAGCCCCAGCATTTT
TRBJ1-5	TRBD1	TRBV6-2/TRBV6-3	few	CASSYTGQGSRFNQPQHF	TGTGCCAGCAGTTATACGGGACAGGGGTCTCGTTTCAATCAGCCCCAGCATTTT
TRBJ2-5	TRBD1	TRBV30	NA	CAWSLKIGTGVGTQYF	TGTGCCTGGAGTCTAAAGATAGGGACAGGGGTGGGGACCCAGTACTTC
TRBJ2-3	NA	TRBV5-8	few	CASSSLGQSTDTQYF	TGTGCCAGCAGCTCCCTCGGACAGTCCACAGATACGCAGTATTTT
TRBJ2-1	TRBD1	TRBV5-1	NA	CASSLVTGDRGEQFF	TGCGCCAGCAGCCTCGTGACAGGGGATAGGGGTGAGCAGTTCTTC
TRBJ2-5	NA	TRBV9	NA	CASSGLTGETQYF	TGTGCCAGCAGCGGCCTTACAGGGGAGACCCAGTACTTC
TRBJ2-5	NA	TRBV7-7	NA	CASSLGIQGAQETQYF	TGTGCCAGCAGCTTAGGTATCCAAGGGGCACAAGAGACCCAGTACTTC
TRBJ2-7	TRBD1	TRBV19	NA	CASSGAGGGYEQYF	TGTGCCAGTAGTGGGGCAGGGGGCGGGTACGAGCAGTACTTC
TRBJ1-1	NA	TRBV19	NA	CASSMFQNTEAFF	TGTGCCAGTAGTATGTTCCAGAACACTGAAGCTTTCTTT
TRBJ1-3	TRBD1	TRBV4-1	NA	CASSHPLGQGRNTIYF	TGCGCCAGCAGCCATCCCTTGGGACAGGGGAGAAACACCATATATTTT
TRBJ2-7	NA	TRBV11-3	NA	CASSLDSGPSYEQYF	TGTGCCAGCAGCTTAGATAGCGGCCCCTCCTACGAGCAGTACTTC
TRBJ2-1	TRBD2	TRBV7-2	NA	CASSLRGGSNEQFF	TGTGCCAGCAGCTTGCGGGGGGGCAGCAATGAGCAGTTCTTC
TRBJ2-6	TRBD2	TRBV29-1	NA	CSVEGGSGANVLTF	TGCAGCGTTGAGGGAGGGTCTGGGGCCAACGTCCTGACTTTC
TRBJ1-4	NA	TRBV5-4	NA	CASSLGGAAGEKLFF	TGTGCCAGCAGCTTGGGCGGGGCCGCGGGGGAAAAACTGTTTTTT
TRBJ2-7	NA	TRBV11-2	few	CASSPLVGRHYEQYF	TGTGCCAGCAGCCCTTTAGTCGGCAGACACTACGAGCAGTACTTC
TRBJ2-7	NA	TRBV5-6	NA	CASSLAISEQYF	TGTGCCAGCAGCTTGGCAATTTCCGAGCAGTACTTC
TRBJ2-2	TRBD2	TRBV28	NA	CASSLGLAGTGELFF	TGTGCCAGCAGTTTAGGACTAGCGGGTACCGGGGAGCTGTTTTTT
TRBJ1-1	NA	TRBV7-2	NA	CASSTSPGGEAFF	TGTGCCAGCAGCACCTCCCCCGGGGGAGAAGCTTTCTTT
TRBJ2-7	TRBD2	TRBV27	NA	CASSGGGTYEQYF	TGTGCCAGCAGCGGCGGGGGGACCTACGAGCAGTACTTC
TRBJ1-5	TRBD1	TRBV7-8	NA	CASSSGQGAGQPQHF	TGTGCCAGCAGCTCAGGACAGGGGGCAGGTCAGCCCCAGCATTTT
TRBJ2-2	NA	TRBV6-5	NA	CASRGLGQNTGELFF	TGTGCCAGCAGAGGATTGGGGCAAAACACCGGGGAGCTGTTTTTT
TRBJ1-5	NA	TRBV24-1	NA	CATSDPAGDADSNQPQHF	TGTGCCACCAGTGATCCCGCCGGAGACGCGGATAGCAATCAGCCCCAGCATTTT
TRBJ2-4	NA	TRBV2	NA	CASNGGRANIQYF	TGTGCCAGCAACGGGGGGCGGGCCAACATTCAGTACTTC
TRBJ1-2	NA	TRBV10-3	once	CAISESAVGYTF	TGTGCCATCAGTGAGTCCGCAGTCGGCTACACCTTC
TRBJ2-6	TRBD1	TRBV18	NA	CASSPPGQGSGANVLTF	TGTGCCAGCTCACCACCGGGACAGGGCTCTGGGGCCAACGTCCTGACTTTC
TRBJ2-7	TRBD2	TRBV19	once	CASSIGGSYEQYF	TGTGCCAGTAGTATCGGGGGGTCCTACGAGCAGTACTTC